Listed here are 28 T cell receptor beta chains from one sample, sequenced in a study of blood T cell repertoires in COVID-19. Sequenced by immunoSEQ multiplex PCR; TCRdb stores in-frame clones only, minus some. The table includes some 200,000 clones, around 91% detected once. Material for sequencing was peripheral blood. The receptors shown here come from a woman in her forties with acute or convalescent COVID-19.

The chain combines TRBV4-1 with TRBJ1-4, with 7 bases fitting TRBD1. The CDR3 is made up of 17 amino acids. Germline V gene data show CDR1 as MGHRA and CDR2 as YSYEKL. V shed 5 bases, J shed 5 bases, and the junction held 14 bases outside the gene matches. CDR3 loop: CASSRSRQGTENEKLFF. The CDR3 bases are TGCGCCAGCAGCAGATCAAGACAAGGGACAGAGAATGAAAAACTGTTTTTT.

V and J are TRBV6-6 and TRBJ2-1; D uncertain. The CDR3 consists of 13 residues. The V end was cut by 7 bases, the J end by 11 bases, with 18 bases between. Germline V gene sequence: CDR1 MNHNY, CDR2 SVGAGI (reference sequence). The CDR3 is CASNVGPRDKQFF. The CDR3 DNA reads TGTGCCAGCAACGTTGGGCCCCGAGACAAGCAGTTCTTC.

The chain carries TRBV9 and TRBJ1-1, with unresolved D. V shed 1 base and J shed 3 bases, with 7 bases lying between them. The CDR3 contains 13 residues. Germline lookup yields CDR1 SGDLS and CDR2 YYNGEE. The CDR3, as DNA: TGTGCCAGCAGCGTATCGGGGTACACTGAAGCTTTCTTT. It yields the protein CASSVSGYTEAFF.

The V and J genes are TRBV7-9 and TRBJ1-4; 9 nucleotides align to TRBD1. The CDR3 contains 16 residues. Germline CDR1 is SEHNR and CDR2 is FQNEAQ (reference sequence). Trimming took 4 bases from V and 7 from J; bases not matched to a gene: 10. CDR3 protein: CASSWVRGQGSEKLFF. CDR3 DNA: TGTGCCAGCAGCTGGGTCCGAGGACAGGGGAGTGAAAAACTGTTTTTT. Looking up the rest from reference TRBV7-9 and TRBJ1-4 gives the full variable domain: DTGVSQNPRHKITKRGQNVTFRCDPISEHNRLYWYRQTLGQGPEFLTYFQNEAQLEKSRLLSDRFSAERPKGSFSTLEIQRTEQGDSAMYLCASSWVRGQGSEKLFFGSGTQLSVL.

The chain links TRBV7-2 to TRBJ2-7, with 7 bases lining up with TRBD1. Per germline, CDR1 SGHTA and CDR2 FQGNSA. The V and J ends lost 1 base and 9 bases, in that order; junction bases with no gene match: 3. The CDR3 has 12 amino acids. The CDR3 DNA is TGTGCCAGCAGCTTAGTTAGGGGGCGGCAGTACGTC. Protein product: CASSLVRGRQYV.

The rearrangement links TRBV5-8 to TRBJ1-5; no clear D gene. CDR1 and CDR2 (germline): SGHTS, YDEGEE. This CDR3 is 13 amino acids long. Trimming shortened V by 1 base and J by 2 bases, and 4 bases separated the two germline ends. The DNA for the CDR3 is TGTGCCAGCAGCTTGTTAGGCAATCAGCCCCAGCATTTT. This encodes CASSLLGNQPQHF. The full variable domain, completed using reference TRBV5-8 and TRBJ1-5, is EAGVTQSPTHLIKTRGQQATLRCSPISGHTSVYWYQQALGLGLQFLLWYDEGEERNRGNFPPRFSGRQFPNYSSELNVNALELEDSALYLCASSLLGNQPQHFGDGTRLSIL.

This sequence joins TRBV9 and TRBJ1-1; no definite D call. Germline V gene lookup returns CDR1 SGDLS and CDR2 YYNGEE. There are 13 residues in the CDR3. Between the trimmed V and J ends, which lost 7 bases and 1 base, there was a span of 11 bases. CDR3 residues: CASSMLWNTEAFF. In nucleotides, the CDR3 is TGTGCCAGCTCTATGCTGTGGAACACTGAAGCTTTCTTT.

The chain couples TRBV27 to TRBJ1-1, with a tentative D call TRBD1 (5 bases). V was cut by 6 bases and J by 4 bases, with 18 bases left in between. The CDR3 totals 15 residues. The germline V gene has CDR1 MNHEY and CDR2 SMNVEV (reference sequence). The DNA of the CDR3 is TGTGCCAGCAGCGAATCCGGACTGGGGGGCACTGAAGCTTTCTTT. Its translation: CASSESGLGGTEAFF.

The chain joins TRBV15 to TRBJ1-5; D is ambiguous. Germline CDR1 LNHNV, CDR2 YYDKDF (reference sequence). The V and J ends lost 4 bases and 7 bases respectively, with 11 bases between them. This CDR3 comprises 13 residues. The CDR3 spells CATSTGLRQPQHF. CDR3 coding DNA: TGTGCCACCAGCACAGGACTGAGGCAGCCCCAGCATTTT.

This clone was found once. The chain is built from TRBV16 and TRBJ1-4; D gene unclear. Germline V gene data show CDR1 as KGHSY and CDR2 as FQNENV. Trimming removed 3 bases at V and 5 bases at J, with 13 bases between. The CDR3 consists of 15 residues. CDR3: CASSHPSVPNEKLFF. In nucleotides, the CDR3 is TGTGCCAGCAGCCACCCCTCGGTTCCGAATGAAAAACTGTTTTTT.

The chain carries TRBV6-5 and TRBJ1-1; D unclear. The CDR3 consists of 13 residues. V lost 7 bases to trimming and J lost 1 base, with 10 bases between them. Germline V gene lookup returns CDR1 MNHEY and CDR2 SVGAGI. The CDR3 loop is CASTDRGNTEAFF. For the CDR3, the DNA is TGTGCCAGCACGGACCGGGGGAACACTGAAGCTTTCTTT.

This rearrangement joins TRBV29-1 to TRBJ1-2, with 9 bases aligning to TRBD1. Germline V gene data show CDR1 as SQVTM and CDR2 as ANQGSEA. The CDR3 runs 15 residues. With V trimmed by 4 bases and J by 8 bases, 14 bases remained unmatched. The CDR3 region has the DNA TGCAGCGTTGGCCGAATCACCGGGACAGGGAACGGCTACACCTTC. It encodes CSVGRITGTGNGYTF.

This clone was observed once. The chain is built from TRBV6-2 or TRBV6-3 and TRBJ2-5, with a tentative D call TRBD2 (5 bases). Germline V gene lookup returns CDR1 MNHEY and CDR2 SVGEGT. Trimming left V 2 bases short and J 4 bases short, with 11 bases between. The CDR3 is made up of 14 amino acids. In nucleotides, the CDR3 is TGTGCCAGCAGTTACGACGGACTGGTAGAGACCCAGTACTTC. It encodes CASSYDGLVETQYF.

The genes are TRBV4-2 and TRBJ2-3; 10 bases map to TRBD2. This CDR3 spans 17 amino acids. The V gene's germline CDR1 is LGHNA and CDR2 YNFKEQ. Trimming cost V 0 bases and J 5 bases; bases outside gene matches: 8. In DNA, the CDR3 is TGTGCCAGCAGCCAAGAAGGAAGCGGGGGGGCCGGAGATACGCAGTATTTT. Protein sequence: CASSQEGSGGAGDTQYF.

The chain uses TRBV12-5 and TRBJ1-2, with 7 bases lining up with TRBD1. Per the germline V gene, CDR1 is LGHNT and CDR2 is FRNRAP. The CDR3 is 15 amino acids. Unmatched junction bases numbered 4, after V lost 1 base and J lost 2 bases. The DNA of the CDR3 is TGTGCTAGTGGTTTGGCCATCAGGGGGAACTATGGCTACACCTTC. Translated, it gives CASGLAIRGNYGYTF.

The chain is built from TRBV28 and TRBJ2-7; tentatively, D is TRBD1 (6 bases). The V gene's germline CDR1 is MDHEN and CDR2 SYDVKM. V dropped 2 bases and J dropped 5 bases, with 13 bases sitting between them. The CDR3 contains 14 residues. The chain's CDR3 is CASSLGTRVHEQYV. In DNA form, the CDR3 reads TGTGCCAGCAGTTTAGGGACACGGGTCCACGAGCAGTACGTC.

This chain links TRBV2 with TRBJ1-2; D is perhaps TRBD1 (6 bases). The CDR3 covers 15 residues. V was pared by 6 bases and J by 8 bases, with 22 bases between. Germline V gives CDR1 SNHLY, CDR2 FYNNEI. The CDR3 bases are TGTGCCAGCAGAGACACAAACAGGGTCTGGGAGGGCTACACCTTC. This sequence encodes CASRDTNRVWEGYTF.

The chain couples TRBV3-1 (or the pseudogene TRBV3-2) to TRBJ2-3, with 8 bases that match TRBD2. Germline CDR1 and CDR2: LGHDT and YNNKEL (reference sequence). V was pared by 3 bases and J by 0 bases, with 2 bases of the junction left unmatched. The CDR3 runs 15 residues. The DNA of the CDR3 is TGTGCCAGCAGCCATGCGGGGGGCAGCACAGATACGCAGTATTTT. Translating gives CASSHAGGSTDTQYF.

This rearrangement joins TRBV10-3 to TRBJ2-7, with a possible D match to TRBD2 (7 bases). The CDR3 is made up of 12 amino acids. Per the germline V gene, CDR1 is ENHRY and CDR2 is SYGVKD. With 4 bases removed from V and 5 bases from J, the gap between germline ends came to 9 bases. CDR3 loop: CAISGGGHEQYV. CDR3 in DNA: TGTGCCATCAGTGGGGGGGGCCACGAGCAGTACGTC.

The V call is TRBV5-1, the J call TRBJ2-1, with D maybe TRBD1 (8 bases). The CDR3 sequence is 15 residues long. Looked up from germline, CDR1 is SGHRS and CDR2 is YFSETQ. V was clipped by 4 bases and J by 3 bases, with 14 bases between them. CDR3 in DNA: TGCGCCAGCAGCCGGGGGGACAGGAACTACAATGAGCAGTTCTTC. Amino acids: CASSRGDRNYNEQFF.

This chain joins TRBV4-2 and TRBJ1-3; D gene unclear. With 2 bases removed from V and 1 base from J, the gap between germline ends came to 6 bases. Germline V gene sequence: CDR1 LGHNA, CDR2 YNFKEQ. The CDR3 spans 14 residues. CDR3 coding DNA: TGTGCCAGCAGCCAACAGGTATCTGGAAACACCATATATTTT. Translation gives CASSQQVSGNTIYF.

V gene TRBV12-3 or TRBV12-4 combines with J gene TRBJ2-5; 11 nucleotides align to TRBD2. The V segment lost 8 bases and the J segment 7 bases; nucleotides outside the gene matches: 6. This CDR3 has 13 amino acids. CDR3 sequence reads: CASRTSGGMTQYF. The CDR3 coding sequence is TGTGCCAGCCGCACTAGCGGGGGTATGACCCAGTACTTC.

The gene calls are TRBV6-1 and TRBJ2-2, with a weak D call TRBD1 (5 bases). Germline CDR1 reads MNHNS; CDR2 reads SASEGT. The CDR3 consists of 14 residues. V gave up 5 bases and J gave up 7 bases, with 14 bases separating them. This CDR3 reads CASSTLSQGGELFF. The CDR3, as DNA: TGTGCCAGCAGTACCTTGAGTCAGGGCGGGGAGCTGTTTTTT.

The chain carries TRBV5-1 and TRBJ1-3; D ambiguous. Germline V gene sequence: CDR1 SGHRS, CDR2 YFSETQ. This CDR3 is built from 16 residues. Trimming cost V 1 base and J 1 base, with 12 bases left between them. Written as DNA, the CDR3 is TGCGCCAGCAGCTTGTTCCCCCCGGGGTCTGGAAACACCATATATTTT. It yields the protein CASSLFPPGSGNTIYF.

This clone was recorded a few times. CDR3 nucleotide sequence: TGTGCCAGCAACCAATTCACGGATTCCGCACAGATGAACTATGGCTACACCTTC. Its translation: CASNQFTDSAQMNYGYTF. The chain has TRBV7-9 and TRBJ1-2; D is ambiguous. V shed 7 bases and J shed 2 bases, with 26 bases lying between them. The CDR3 covers 18 residues. Germline V lookup: CDR1 SEHNR, CDR2 FQNEAQ (reference sequence).

The rearrangement links TRBV5-1 to TRBJ1-5; D is unclear. Trimming took 4 bases from V and 6 from J, leaving 17 bases between them. The CDR3 runs to 15 residues. In germline, CDR1 is SGHRS, CDR2 YFSETQ. The CDR3 DNA sequence: TGCGCCAGCAGCCCCCTCCCCGGCACGGGTCAGCCCCAGCATTTT. The encoded protein is CASSPLPGTGQPQHF. Together with reference TRBV5-1 and TRBJ1-5, the CDR3 gives the full variable domain: KAGVTQTPRYLIKTRGQQVTLSCSPISGHRSVSWYQQTPGQGLQFLFEYFSETQRNKGNFPGRFSGRQFSNSRSEMNVSTLELGDSALYLCASSPLPGTGQPQHFGDGTRLSIL.

The genes are TRBV3-1 (or the pseudogene TRBV3-2) and TRBJ1-1; D gene unclear. The V gene's germline CDR1 is LGHDT and CDR2 YNNKEL (reference sequence). The ends were cut back, 0 bases at V and 2 bases at J, with 7 bases in the middle. This CDR3 contains 14 residues. CDR3 nucleotides: TGTGCCAGCAGCCAAGAACAGTTTAACACTGAAGCTTTCTTT. Translated, it gives CASSQEQFNTEAFF.

The V call is TRBV20-1, the J call TRBJ2-5, with 9 bases fitting TRBD2. CDR1 is DFQATT, CDR2 SNEGSKA, per germline (reference sequence). V lost 7 bases and J lost 5; bases outside the gene matches: 2. This CDR3 contains 11 residues. The CDR3 DNA reads TGCAGTGGCGGGGGGGCGGAGACCCAGTACTTC. It codes for CSGGGAETQYF.